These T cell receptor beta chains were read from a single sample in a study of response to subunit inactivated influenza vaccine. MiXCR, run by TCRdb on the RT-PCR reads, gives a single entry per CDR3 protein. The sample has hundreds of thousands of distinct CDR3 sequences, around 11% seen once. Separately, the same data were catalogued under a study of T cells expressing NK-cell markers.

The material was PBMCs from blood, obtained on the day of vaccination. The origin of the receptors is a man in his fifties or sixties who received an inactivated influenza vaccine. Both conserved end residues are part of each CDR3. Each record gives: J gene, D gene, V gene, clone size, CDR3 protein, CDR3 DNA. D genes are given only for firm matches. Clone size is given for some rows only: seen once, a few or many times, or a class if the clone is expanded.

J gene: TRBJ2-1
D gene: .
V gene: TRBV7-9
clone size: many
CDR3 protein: CASRPGTALSYNEQFF
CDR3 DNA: TGTGCCAGCAGACCAGGGACCGCGCTATCCTACAATGAGCAGTTCTTC

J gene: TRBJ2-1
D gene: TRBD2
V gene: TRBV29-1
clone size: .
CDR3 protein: CSVEEGREFNEQFF
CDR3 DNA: TGCAGCGTTGAAGAGGGGCGGGAGTTTAATGAGCAGTTCTTC

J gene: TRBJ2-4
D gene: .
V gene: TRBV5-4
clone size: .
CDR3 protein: CASSLAQVQYF
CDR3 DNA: TGTGCCAGCAGCTTGGCCCAGGTTCAGTACTTC

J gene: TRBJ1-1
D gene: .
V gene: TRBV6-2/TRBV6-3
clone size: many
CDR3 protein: CASGTVNTEAFF
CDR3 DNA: TGTGCCAGCGGGACGGTGAACACTGAAGCTTTCTTT

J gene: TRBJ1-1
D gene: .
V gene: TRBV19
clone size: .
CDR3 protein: CASSRGTNTEAFF
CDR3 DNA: TGTGCCAGTAGTAGGGGGACGAACACTGAAGCTTTCTTT

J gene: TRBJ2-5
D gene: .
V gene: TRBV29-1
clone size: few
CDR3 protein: CSVEGGGGDQYF
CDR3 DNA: TGCAGCGTTGAAGGGGGAGGGGGCGACCAGTACTTC

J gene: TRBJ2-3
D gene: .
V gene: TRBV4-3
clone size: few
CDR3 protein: CASSQEALSTDTQYF
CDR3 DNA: TGCGCCAGCAGCCAAGAGGCCCTAAGCACAGATACGCAGTATTTT

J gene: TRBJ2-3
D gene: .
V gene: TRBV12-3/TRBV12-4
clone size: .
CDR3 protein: CASSLESRGDTQYF
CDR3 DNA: TGTGCCAGCAGTTTAGAATCCAGGGGTGATACGCAGTATTTT

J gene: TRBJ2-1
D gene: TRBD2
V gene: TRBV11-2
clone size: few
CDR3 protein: CASSSRPGTTRVF
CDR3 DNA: TGTGCCAGCAGCTCCAGACCCGGGACTACCCGAGTCTTC

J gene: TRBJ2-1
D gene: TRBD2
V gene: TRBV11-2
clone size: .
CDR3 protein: CASSSTLLAGGPYNEQFF
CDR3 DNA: TGTGCCAGCAGCTCGACCCTTCTAGCGGGAGGGCCTTACAATGAGCAGTTCTTC

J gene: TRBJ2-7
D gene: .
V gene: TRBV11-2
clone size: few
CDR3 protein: CASSLGWLAPSYEQYF
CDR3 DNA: TGTGCCAGCAGCTTAGGTTGGCTAGCGCCTTCCTACGAGCAGTACTTC

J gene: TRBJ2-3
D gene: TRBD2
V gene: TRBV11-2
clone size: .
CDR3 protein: CASSHNPSGGVAQYF
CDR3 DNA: TGTGCCAGCAGCCACAATCCTAGCGGGGGAGTTGCGCAGTATTTT

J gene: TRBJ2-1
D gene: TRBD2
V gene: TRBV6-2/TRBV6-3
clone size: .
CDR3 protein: CASSYIPVFGAGEALAEQFF
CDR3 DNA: TGTGCCAGCAGTTACATACCCGTTTTCGGGGCGGGGGAAGCCCTAGCTGAGCAGTTCTTC

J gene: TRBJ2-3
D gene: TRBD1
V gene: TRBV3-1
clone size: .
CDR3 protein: CASSPMLIPGQDTQYF
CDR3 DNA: TGTGCCAGCAGCCCCATGTTGATACCGGGACAGGATACGCAGTATTTT

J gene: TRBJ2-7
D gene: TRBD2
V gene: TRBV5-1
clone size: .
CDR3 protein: CASSLAASGDYEQYF
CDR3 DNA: TGCGCCAGCAGCTTGGCGGCTAGCGGCGACTACGAGCAGTACTTC

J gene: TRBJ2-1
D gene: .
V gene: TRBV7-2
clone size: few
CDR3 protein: CASSSSSGNEQFF
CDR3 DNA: TGTGCCAGCAGCTCAAGTAGCGGCAATGAGCAGTTCTTC

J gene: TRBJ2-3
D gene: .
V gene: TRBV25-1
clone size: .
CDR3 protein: CASSERYTDTQYF
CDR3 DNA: TGTGCCAGCAGTGAACGCTACACAGATACGCAGTATTTT

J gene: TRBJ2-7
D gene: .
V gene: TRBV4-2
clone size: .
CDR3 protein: CASSQALSSPSGEQYF
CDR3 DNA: TGTGCCAGCAGCCAAGCCCTTTCATCCCCCTCGGGGGAGCAGTACTTC

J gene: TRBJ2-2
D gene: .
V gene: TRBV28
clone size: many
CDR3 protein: CASGGWDTGELFF
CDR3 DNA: TGTGCCAGCGGCGGGTGGGACACCGGGGAGCTGTTTTTT

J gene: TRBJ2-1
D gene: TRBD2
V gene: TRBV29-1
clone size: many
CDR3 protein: CSVVRGSNEQFF
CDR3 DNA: TGCAGCGTTGTTCGCGGGAGCAATGAGCAGTTCTTC

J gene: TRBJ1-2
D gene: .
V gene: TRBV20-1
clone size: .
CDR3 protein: CSARDKGYGYTF
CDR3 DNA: TGCAGTGCTAGAGATAAGGGCTATGGCTACACCTTC

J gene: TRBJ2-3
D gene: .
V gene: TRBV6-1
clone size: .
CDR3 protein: CASRKGRTTDTQYF
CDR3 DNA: TGTGCCAGCAGAAAAGGGAGGACCACAGATACGCAGTATTTT

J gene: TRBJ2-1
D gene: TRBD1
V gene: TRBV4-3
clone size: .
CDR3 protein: CASSREGAGNEQFF
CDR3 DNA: TGCGCCAGCAGCCGAGAGGGGGCAGGGAATGAGCAGTTCTTC

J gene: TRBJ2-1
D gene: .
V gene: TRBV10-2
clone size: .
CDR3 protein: CASSEFYGSEQFF
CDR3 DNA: TGCGCCAGCAGTGAATTTTACGGTAGTGAGCAGTTCTTC

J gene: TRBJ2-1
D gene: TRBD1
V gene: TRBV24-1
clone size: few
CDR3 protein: CATSDIAGTGGIDEQFF
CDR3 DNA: TGTGCCACCAGTGACATCGCCGGGACAGGGGGCATCGATGAGCAGTTCTTC

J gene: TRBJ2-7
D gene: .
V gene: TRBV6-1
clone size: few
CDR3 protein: CASSRLEALHYEQYF
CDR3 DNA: TGTGCCAGCAGCCGCCTTGAGGCACTGCACTACGAGCAGTACTTC

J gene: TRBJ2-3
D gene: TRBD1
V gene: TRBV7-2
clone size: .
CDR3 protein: CASSLWAGGNTQYF
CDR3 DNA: TGTGCCAGCAGCTTATGGGCAGGGGGAAATACGCAGTATTTT

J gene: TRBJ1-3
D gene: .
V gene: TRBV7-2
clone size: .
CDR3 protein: CASSFTGNTIYF
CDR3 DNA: TGTGCCAGCAGCTTCACTGGAAACACCATATATTTT

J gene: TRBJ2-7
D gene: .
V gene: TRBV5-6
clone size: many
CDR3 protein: CASSPLPGSYEQYF
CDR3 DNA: TGTGCCAGCAGCCCCCTCCCAGGCTCCTACGAGCAGTACTTC

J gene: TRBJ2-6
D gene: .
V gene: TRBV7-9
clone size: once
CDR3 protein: CASSSQASGANVLTF
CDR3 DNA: TGTGCCAGCAGCTCCCAAGCCTCTGGGGCCAACGTCCTGACTTTC

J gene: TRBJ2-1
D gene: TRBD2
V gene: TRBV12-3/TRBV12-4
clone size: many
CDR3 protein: CASSSSGGYNEQFF
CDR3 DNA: TGTGCCAGCAGTTCTAGCGGGGGCTACAATGAGCAGTTCTTC

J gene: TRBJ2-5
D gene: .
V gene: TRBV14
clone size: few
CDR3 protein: CASSQVIWETQYF
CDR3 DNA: TGTGCCAGCAGCCAAGTTATCTGGGAGACCCAGTACTTC

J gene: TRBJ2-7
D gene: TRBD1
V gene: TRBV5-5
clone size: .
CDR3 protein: CASSPGQGVSYEQYF
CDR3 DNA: TGTGCCAGCAGCCCCGGACAGGGGGTCTCCTACGAGCAGTACTTC

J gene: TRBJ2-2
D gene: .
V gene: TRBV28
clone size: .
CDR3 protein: CASSLSPDHTGELFF
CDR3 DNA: TGTGCCAGCAGTTTATCTCCTGACCATACCGGGGAGCTGTTTTTT

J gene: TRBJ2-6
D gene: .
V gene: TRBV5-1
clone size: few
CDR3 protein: CASSLTSAGANVLTF
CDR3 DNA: TGCGCCAGCAGCTTAACTAGTGCCGGGGCCAACGTCCTGACTTTC

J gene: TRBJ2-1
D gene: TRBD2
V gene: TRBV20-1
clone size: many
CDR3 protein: CSAGTSGTSSEQFF
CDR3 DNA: TGCAGTGCTGGGACTAGCGGAACCTCTAGTGAGCAGTTCTTC

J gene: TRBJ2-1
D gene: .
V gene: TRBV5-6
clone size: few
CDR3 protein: CASSLSEIRRYNEQFF
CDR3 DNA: TGTGCCAGCAGCTTATCAGAAATCAGGAGGTACAATGAGCAGTTCTTC

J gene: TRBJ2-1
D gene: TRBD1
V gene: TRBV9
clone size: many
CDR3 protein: CASSVGVEGTATSLPLF
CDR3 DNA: TGTGCCAGCAGCGTAGGGGTTGAAGGGACAGCCACCTCTCTACCGCTCTTC

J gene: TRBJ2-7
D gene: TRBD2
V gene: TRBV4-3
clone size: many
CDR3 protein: CASSQDPIAGVMSYEQYF
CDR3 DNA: TGCGCCAGCAGCCAAGATCCTATAGCGGGAGTGATGTCCTACGAGCAGTACTTC

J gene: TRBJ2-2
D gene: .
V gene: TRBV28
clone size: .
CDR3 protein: CASSLLLAAGAGELFF
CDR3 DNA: TGTGCCAGCAGTTTATTACTAGCTGCTGGCGCCGGGGAGCTGTTTTTT

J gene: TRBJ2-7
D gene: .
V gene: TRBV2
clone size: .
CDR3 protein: CASTLNTYEQYF
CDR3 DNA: TGTGCCAGCACCCTCAATACCTACGAGCAGTACTTC

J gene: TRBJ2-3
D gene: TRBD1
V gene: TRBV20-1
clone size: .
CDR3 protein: CSARSGQATDTQYF
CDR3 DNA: TGCAGTGCTAGATCGGGACAGGCTACAGATACGCAGTATTTT

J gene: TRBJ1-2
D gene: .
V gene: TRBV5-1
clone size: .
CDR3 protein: CASSQKPGHRVYGYTF
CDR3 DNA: TGCGCCAGCAGCCAAAAACCGGGACATAGAGTCTATGGCTACACCTTC

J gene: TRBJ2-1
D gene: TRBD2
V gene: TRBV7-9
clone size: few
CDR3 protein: CASSLAGVDNEQFF
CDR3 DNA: TGTGCCAGCAGCTTGGCGGGGGTAGACAATGAGCAGTTCTTC

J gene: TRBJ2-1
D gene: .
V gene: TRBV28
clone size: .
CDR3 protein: CASSVASENEQFF
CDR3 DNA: TGTGCCAGCAGTGTTGCTAGCGAGAATGAGCAGTTCTTC

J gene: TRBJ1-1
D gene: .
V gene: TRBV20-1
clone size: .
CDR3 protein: CSAAGEKNTEAFF
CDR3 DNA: TGCAGTGCAGCAGGGGAGAAGAACACTGAAGCTTTCTTT

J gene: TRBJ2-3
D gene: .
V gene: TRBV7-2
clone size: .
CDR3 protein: CASSLAGGAGTDTQYF
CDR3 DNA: TGTGCCAGCAGCTTAGCAGGGGGAGCTGGAACAGATACGCAGTATTTT

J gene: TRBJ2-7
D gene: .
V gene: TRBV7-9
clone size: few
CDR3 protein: CASSPRSGRRAYEQYF
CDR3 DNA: TGTGCCAGCAGCCCGAGGAGTGGACGGCGTGCCTACGAGCAGTACTTC

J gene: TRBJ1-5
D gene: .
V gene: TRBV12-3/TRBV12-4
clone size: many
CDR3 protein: CASSLEQNQPQHF
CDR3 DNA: TGTGCCAGCAGTTTAGAGCAAAATCAGCCCCAGCATTTT

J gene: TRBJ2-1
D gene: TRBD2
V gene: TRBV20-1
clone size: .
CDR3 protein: CSAKSGRGAYEQFF
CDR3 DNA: TGCAGTGCAAAGAGCGGGAGAGGAGCTTATGAGCAGTTCTTC

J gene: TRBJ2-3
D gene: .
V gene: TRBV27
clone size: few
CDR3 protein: CASSTYSGGGFPDTQYF
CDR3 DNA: TGTGCCAGCAGTACCTACAGCGGTGGGGGGTTTCCAGATACGCAGTATTTT